Here is one T cell receptor beta chain with its context. The sample belongs to a study of OX40 agonist ivuxolimab in advanced cancers. Repertoires were generated with immunoSEQ multiplex PCR, while TCRdb's copy carries only in-frame clones and drops some. Among roughly 71,000 clones, around 85% were seen once, and the ten largest hold approximately 0.78%. Germline V gene lookup returns CDR1 MNHEY and CDR2 SMNVEV (reference sequence). Trimming removed 6 bases from V and 2 bases from J; junction bases left unmatched: 5. This CDR3 region has 17 residues. This rearrangement joins TRBV27 to TRBJ2-3; 16 positions agree with TRBD2. The source is an adult with an advanced solid tumor such as melanoma, head and neck, liver or kidney cancer. The sequences come from CD4+ or CD8+ T cells sorted from blood, collected in a trial of the OX40 agonist ivuxolimab. This chain's CDR3 is CASRGLAGGPFTDTQYF. The DNA of the CDR3 is TGTGCCAGCAGGGGACTAGCGGGAGGGCCCTTCACAGATACGCAGTATTTT.